The 25 T cell receptor beta chains in this list originate from one sample, sequenced in a study of cytotoxic CD8 clonotypes in ibrutinib-treated CLL. Libraries were prepared by immunoSEQ multiplex PCR; TCRdb keeps only in-frame clonotypes and omits some of them. The sample consists of around 200,000 clones, roughly 65% of them appearing once. Specimen: PBMCs, collected after 12 months of ibrutinib treatment. All receptors derive from a human donor with chronic lymphocytic leukemia.

The V and J genes are TRBV14 and TRBJ2-2; 8 bases are a match to TRBD2. With V trimmed by 4 bases and J by 6 bases, 16 bases remained unmatched. The CDR3 runs to 18 residues. In germline, CDR1 is SGHDN, CDR2 FVKESK. As DNA, the CDR3 is TGTGCCAGCAGCCTTGGGTCTAAGAGGCTAGCGGGCCCCGGGGAGCTGTTTTTT. The encoded protein is CASSLGSKRLAGPGELFF.

The table lists this clone with a few counts. The genes are TRBV6-5 and TRBJ1-4; TRBD1 is a possible D gene (5 bases). CDR1 and CDR2 from the germline V gene are MNHEY and SVGAGI. The CDR3 is made up of 14 amino acids. V shed 5 bases and J shed 1 base, with 8 bases lying between them. The CDR3 protein is CASSPTVTNEKLFF. DNA of the CDR3: TGTGCCAGCAGTCCGACAGTAACTAATGAAAAACTGTTTTTT.

This sequence joins TRBV27 and TRBJ1-2; D is perhaps TRBD1 (5 bases). Trimming pared 5 bases from V and 3 bases from J, leaving 7 bases between. Germline V gene data show CDR1 as MNHEY and CDR2 as SMNVEV (reference sequence). The CDR3 extends over 12 amino acids. The CDR3 nucleotides read TGTGCCAGCAGTAAAGGGGACTATGGCTACACCTTC. It codes for CASSKGDYGYTF.

The CDR3 here is CASSLEPGAIHEQYF. The CDR3 DNA follows: TGTGCCAGCAGCTTAGAACCAGGGGCTATCCACGAGCAGTACTTC. The chain carries TRBV7-2 and TRBJ2-7; D possibly corresponds to TRBD1 (6 bases). Germline values: CDR1 SGHTA, CDR2 FQGNSA. The germline V and J ends were trimmed by 1 base and 5 bases, with 15 bases remaining between them. The CDR3 runs to 15 residues.

In the case of this clone: Relative to the germline gene, one junction end is altered; a read error may explain this. The chain uses TRBV5-1 and TRBJ1-2; tentative D call: TRBD1 (5 bases). Germline CDR1 SGHRS, CDR2 YFSETQ. There are 15 residues in the CDR3. As DNA, the CDR3 is TGCGCCAGCAGCTTGTTCCCAGGGACGAACTCTGGCTACACCTTC. Encoded protein: CASSLFPGTNSGYTF.

The rearrangement uses TRBV5-1 and TRBJ1-2; possibly TRBD1 for D (5 bases). The CDR3 covers 16 residues. Trimming stripped 2 bases from V and 7 bases from J, with 21 bases between. The germline V gene encodes CDR1 SGHRS and CDR2 YFSETQ. The CDR3 protein is CASSLSRGLASFGYTF. The CDR3 DNA follows: TGCGCCAGCAGCTTATCTCGGGGACTGGCCTCTTTTGGCTACACCTTC.

This clone showed up just a few times. The V gene is TRBV9, the J gene TRBJ1-6; D is possibly TRBD1 (5 bases). CDR3 size: 16 residues. The V gene's germline CDR1 is SGDLS and CDR2 YYNGEE. V was shortened by 4 bases and J by 13 bases, with 24 bases between the two germline ends. For the CDR3, the DNA is TGTGCCAGCAGCCTAAAAGGCACAGGCTGGTTGGTTCCCCTCCACTTT. Amino acids: CASSLKGTGWLVPLHF.

The chain has TRBV29-1 and TRBJ2-7; either TRBD1 or TRBD2 may supply D (6 bases each). This CDR3 has 13 residues. CDR1 and CDR2 (germline): SQVTM, ANQGSEA. V was clipped by 0 bases and J by 6 bases, with 12 bases between them. The CDR3, as DNA: TGCAGCGTTGAAGATGCCCGGGGGCGCGAGCAGTACTTC. It specifies CSVEDARGREQYF.

This chain connects TRBV19 to TRBJ1-5, with 8 nucleotides matching TRBD1. Trimming cost V 1 base and J 2 bases; bases outside gene matches: 10. The CDR3 has 18 amino acids. Germline CDR1 reads LNHDA; CDR2 reads SQIVND (reference sequence). CDR3 coding DNA: TGTGCCAGTAGTATAGGGGTTGACAGGGGTTGGGGCAATCAGCCCCAGCATTTT. Its translation is CASSIGVDRGWGNQPQHF.

The chain is built from TRBV5-1 and TRBJ1-1, with 7 bases that match TRBD1. This CDR3 contains 19 residues. V lost 0 bases, J lost 0 bases, and 14 bases stayed unmatched. The germline gives CDR1 SGHRS, CDR2 YFSETQ. The CDR3 region is CASSLVPQGGMSMNTEAFF. CDR3 nucleotides: TGCGCCAGCAGCTTGGTACCGCAGGGGGGAATGTCGATGAACACTGAAGCTTTCTTT.

The chain is built from TRBV2 and TRBJ1-1; 7 bases line up with TRBD1. The CDR3 spans 15 residues. CDR1 is SNHLY and CDR2 is FYNNEI in the germline V gene. Germline trimming cut 6 bases from V and 5 bases from J; bases unmatched to any gene: 12. In DNA form, the CDR3 reads TGTGCCAGCAGCCGGTGGCAGGGGGGAAGGACTGAAGCTTTCTTT. It is translated as CASSRWQGGRTEAFF.

This chain links TRBV7-6 with TRBJ2-3, with D perhaps matching TRBD2 (6 bases). Trimming took off 1 base at V and 5 bases at J, with 10 bases between the two ends. Germline loops: CDR1 SGHVS, CDR2 FNYEAQ. The CDR3 length is 14 residues. This CDR3 is CASSLGLVGDTQYF. The CDR3 DNA reads as TGTGCCAGCAGCTTAGGACTAGTCGGAGATACGCAGTATTTT.

The chain employs TRBV14 and TRBJ2-7; 7 bases align to TRBD1. V lost 4 bases to trimming and J lost 2 bases; unmatched junction nucleotides: 8. The CDR3 has 15 amino acids. CDR1 SGHDN and CDR2 FVKESK come from the germline V gene. The CDR3 loop is CASSLWDSPTYEQYF. Written as DNA, the CDR3 is TGTGCCAGCAGCCTCTGGGACAGCCCGACCTACGAGCAGTACTTC.

This sequence joins TRBV13 and TRBJ1-1, with 9 bases that match TRBD1. Germline values: CDR1 PRHDT, CDR2 FYEKMQ (reference sequence). The ends lost 8 bases at V and 5 bases at J; junction bases unmatched: 15. The CDR3 has 16 amino acids. The CDR3 sequence: CASLLGQGSRGTEAFF. The CDR3 nucleotides read TGTGCCAGCTTACTAGGACAGGGGTCTAGAGGAACTGAAGCTTTCTTT.

This clone was seen more than once but under ten times. The CDR3 nucleotides are TGTGCCAGCAGACCAATACAGGGGACTTCACCCCTCCACTTT. As protein: CASRPIQGTSPLHF. V usage is TRBV6-5 and J usage is TRBJ1-6; 7 nucleotides line up with TRBD1. The CDR3 is 14 amino acids. Germline V lookup: CDR1 MNHEY, CDR2 SVGAGI. J gave up 9 bases and V 6 bases, and 8 bases lay outside the gene matches.

This clone was seen just once. This sequence joins TRBV19 and TRBJ2-3; D is possibly TRBD1 (5 bases). Trimming pared 3 bases from V and 1 base from J, leaving 14 bases between. The germline V gene has CDR1 LNHDA and CDR2 SQIVND (reference sequence). The CDR3 length is 16 residues. The CDR3 nucleotides read TGTGCCAGTAGTATGGCAAAGGGGCGCCGCACAGATACGCAGTATTTT. As protein: CASSMAKGRRTDTQYF.

The rearrangement uses TRBV28 and TRBJ1-1; D is ambiguous. Germline values: CDR1 MDHEN, CDR2 SYDVKM. Trimming removed 2 bases from V and 0 bases from J, with 10 bases in between. The CDR3 contains 15 residues. In DNA form, the CDR3 reads TGTGCCAGCAGTTTACCTGGGGAGATGAACACTGAAGCTTTCTTT. Amino acid sequence: CASSLPGEMNTEAFF.

This chain joins TRBV4-1 and TRBJ1-4; a weak D match, TRBD1 (5 bases). The germline V and J ends were trimmed by 1 base and 8 bases, with 14 bases remaining between them. Germline values: CDR1 MGHRA, CDR2 YSYEKL. The CDR3 sequence is 15 residues long. The chain's CDR3 is CASSQGRGIGEKLFF. CDR3 nucleotides: TGCGCCAGCAGCCAAGGGAGGGGAATAGGAGAAAAACTGTTTTTT.

The chain has TRBV5-1 and TRBJ2-3; D call uncertain. V was pared by 0 bases and J by 2 bases, with 10 bases between. The germline CDR1 and CDR2 sequences are SGHRS and YFSETQ. This CDR3 has 15 residues. CDR3 sequence (DNA): TGCGCCAGCAGCTTGGCCCCGCGAACCACAGATACGCAGTATTTT. It translates to CASSLAPRTTDTQYF.

This clone turned up a few times. The gene calls are TRBV9 and TRBJ2-4; the match to TRBD2 covers 9 bases. This CDR3 comprises 20 residues. Trimming took 0 bases from V and 0 from J; bases not matched to a gene: 13. Looked up from germline, CDR1 is SGDLS and CDR2 is YYNGEE. CDR3 nucleotide sequence: TGTGCCAGCAGCGTAGGAGGGCTAGCGGGGTTACGGGGAGCCAAAAACATTCAGTACTTC. This gives the protein CASSVGGLAGLRGAKNIQYF.

A few counts support this clone. V and J are TRBV28 and TRBJ1-6, with D hard to call. The CDR3 extends over 15 amino acids. Germline-derived CDR1 and CDR2 are MDHEN and SYDVKM. Trimming removed 6 bases from V and 0 bases from J, with 9 bases in between. CDR3 sequence: CASSPLSSYNSPLHF. In nucleotides, the CDR3 is TGTGCCAGCAGCCCACTCAGCTCCTATAATTCACCCCTCCACTTT.

The chain couples TRBV7-9 to TRBJ2-5, with TRBD2 matching over 10 bases. CDR3 length equals 15 residues. Germline V gene sequence: CDR1 SEHNR, CDR2 FQNEAQ (reference sequence). The J segment lost 1 base and the V segment lost 3 bases, leaving 2 bases of the junction unmatched. As DNA, the CDR3 is TGTGCCAGCAGCTTTAGCGGGGGGACCCAAGAGACCCAGTACTTC. Its translation is CASSFSGGTQETQYF.

This chain links TRBV19 with TRBJ2-5, with 7 nucleotides matching TRBD1. The CDR3 is 15 amino acids. Germline CDR1 LNHDA, CDR2 SQIVND (reference sequence). The V gene end was trimmed by 5 bases and the J gene end by 0 bases; junction bases not matched to a gene: 6. The DNA for the CDR3 is TGTGCCAGTAGTCCTCGGGACAGCTACCAAGAGACCCAGTACTTC. This codes for CASSPRDSYQETQYF.

This clone was counted a single time. The rearrangement links TRBV29-1 to TRBJ1-1, with D perhaps matching TRBD1 (6 bases). In germline, CDR1 is SQVTM, CDR2 ANQGSEA. CDR3 length equals 12 residues. Trimming shortened V by 8 bases and J by 1 base, and 11 bases separated the two germline ends. The CDR3 reads CSHDRRNTEAFF. The CDR3 DNA sequence: TGCAGCCACGACAGGAGGAACACTGAAGCTTTCTTT.

V usage is TRBV14 and J usage is TRBJ1-4, with D possibly being TRBD1 (6 bases). The CDR3 consists of 13 residues. The germline V gene has CDR1 SGHDN and CDR2 FVKESK. V lost 5 bases to trimming and J lost 7 bases, with 11 bases between them. The CDR3 DNA sequence: TGTGCCAGCAGCGGTGGGACAATTGAAAAACTGTTTTTT. It translates to CASSGGTIEKLFF.